This is a list of T cell receptor beta chains from one sample in a study of cytotoxic CD8 clonotypes in ibrutinib-treated CLL. Libraries were prepared by immunoSEQ multiplex PCR; TCRdb keeps only in-frame clonotypes and omits some of them. Among roughly 23,000 clones listed, about 68% were seen once. The sequenced sample was PBMCs, obtained before ibrutinib treatment. These receptors all come from a human donor with chronic lymphocytic leukemia. Each CDR3 is given with its conserved first and last residue. A D gene is named only where the DNA matches it firmly. Size is omitted from some rows. Given values are once, few, many or a class for expanded clones.

size: NA
V: TRBV11-2
J: TRBJ2-3
D: NA
DNA: TGTGCCAGCAGCTTACCCCGGGGGGCCAGCACAGATACGCAGTATTTT
CDR3: CASSLPRGASTDTQYF

size: NA
V: TRBV6-4
J: TRBJ1-2
D: TRBD1
DNA: TGTGCCAGCAAAAGGACAGGGAACCACTATGGCTACACCTTC
CDR3: CASKRTGNHYGYTF

size: once
V: TRBV7-9
J: TRBJ1-5
D: NA
DNA: TGTGCCAGCAGCTTACAGGGGAATCAGCCCCAGCATTTT
CDR3: CASSLQGNQPQHF

size: few
V: TRBV9
J: TRBJ1-2
D: NA
DNA: TGTGCCAGCAGCGTAGGACGGGGGCAGAGCTATGGCTACACCTTC
CDR3: CASSVGRGQSYGYTF

size: NA
V: TRBV30
J: TRBJ1-1
D: NA
DNA: TGTGCCACTAATAGCGGACAGACGAACACTGAAGCTTTCTTT
CDR3: CATNSGQTNTEAFF

size: few
V: TRBV6-4
J: TRBJ2-2
D: NA
DNA: TGTGCCAGCAGAGCAATCCTAGAAACCGGGGAGCTGTTTTTT
CDR3: CASRAILETGELFF

size: NA
V: TRBV6-6
J: TRBJ2-3
D: NA
DNA: TGTGCCAGCAGTTCTTGGTCAGATACGCAGTATTTT
CDR3: CASSSWSDTQYF

size: NA
V: TRBV19
J: TRBJ1-5
D: NA
DNA: TGTGCCAGTAGGATAGGACATCTGAGCAATCAGCCCCAGCATTTT
CDR3: CASRIGHLSNQPQHF

size: few
V: TRBV7-2
J: TRBJ1-5
D: NA
DNA: TGTGCCAGCAGCCCCGGACAAGGCAGAAACAATCAGCCCCAGCATTTT
CDR3: CASSPGQGRNNQPQHF

size: NA
V: TRBV14
J: TRBJ1-5
D: NA
DNA: TGTGCCAGCAGCCAAGACCTGTATAGCAATCAGCCCCAGCATTTT
CDR3: CASSQDLYSNQPQHF

size: NA
V: TRBV4-3
J: TRBJ2-7
D: NA
DNA: TGCGCCAGCAGCCAGGGTCAGAGTACGGCGAACGAGCAGTACTTC
CDR3: CASSQGQSTANEQYF

size: NA
V: TRBV30
J: TRBJ2-3
D: TRBD2
DNA: TGTGCCTGGAGTGTAGAGCGGGTCTTGGGGGGGGATACGCAGTATTTT
CDR3: CAWSVERVLGGDTQYF

size: once
V: TRBV27
J: TRBJ2-4
D: NA
DNA: TGTGCCAGCAGCTCACAGGGGGGAGGGAAGATCATTCAGTACTTC
CDR3: CASSSQGGGKIIQYF

size: NA
V: TRBV7-8
J: TRBJ2-2
D: TRBD1
DNA: TGTGCCAGCAGCCTTGGACAGGGATTCACCGGGGAGCTGTTTTTT
CDR3: CASSLGQGFTGELFF

size: NA
V: TRBV30
J: TRBJ2-3
D: NA
DNA: TGTGCCTGGAAGGATCAGCCCACTAGCACAGATACGCAGTATTTT
CDR3: CAWKDQPTSTDTQYF

size: NA
V: TRBV5-1
J: TRBJ1-5
D: NA
DNA: TGCGCCAGCAGCTTGGAGGGGCGTTATCAGCCCCAGCATTTT
CDR3: CASSLEGRYQPQHF

size: once
V: TRBV21-1
J: TRBJ1-3
D: NA
DNA: TGTGCCAGCAGCAAAGCGGGTTTCTCTGGAAACATCATATATTTT
CDR3: CASSKAGFSGNIIYF

size: NA
V: TRBV9
J: TRBJ1-2
D: NA
DNA: TGTGCCAGCAGCGTAGATGTGGGGCGAGGCTATGGCTACACCTTC
CDR3: CASSVDVGRGYGYTF

size: once
V: TRBV2
J: TRBJ1-2
D: NA
DNA: TGTGCCAGCAGCCCCAGAGTGACTAACTATGGCTACACCTTC
CDR3: CASSPRVTNYGYTF

size: NA
V: TRBV6-1
J: TRBJ1-4
D: TRBD1
DNA: TGTGCCAGCAGTGAGTGGACAGGGTCGCAGAAACTGTTTTTT
CDR3: CASSEWTGSQKLFF

size: NA
V: TRBV7-2
J: TRBJ2-7
D: NA
DNA: TGTGCCAGCAGCCTAGGGGCCGGGCCCGCCTACGAGCAGTACTTC
CDR3: CASSLGAGPAYEQYF

size: NA
V: TRBV7-2
J: TRBJ1-3
D: TRBD1
DNA: TGTGCCAGCAGCCTACAGGGGGTGGTGGGAAACACCATATATTTT
CDR3: CASSLQGVVGNTIYF

size: NA
V: TRBV6-1
J: TRBJ1-1
D: NA
DNA: TGTGCCAGCAGTGGAGGACACCCGGGTACTGAAGCTTTCTTT
CDR3: CASSGGHPGTEAFF

size: once
V: TRBV20-1
J: TRBJ2-7
D: TRBD1
DNA: TGCAGTGCTAGTGGGACAGTGCCCTTCTTC
CDR3: CSASGTVPFF

size: NA
V: TRBV4-3
J: TRBJ2-2
D: NA
DNA: TGCGCCAGCAGGACCTCCGGGACCGACACCGGGGAGCTGTTTTTT
CDR3: CASRTSGTDTGELFF

size: NA
V: TRBV9
J: TRBJ2-7
D: NA
DNA: TGTGCCAGCAGCGGGATCTCCTACGAGCAGTACTTC
CDR3: CASSGISYEQYF

size: NA
V: TRBV4-3
J: TRBJ2-1
D: TRBD2
DNA: TGCGCCAGCAGCCAAAGGGAGGGATGGCGGAGCTCCTACAATGAGCAGTTCTTC
CDR3: CASSQREGWRSSYNEQFF

size: once
V: TRBV7-8
J: TRBJ1-4
D: TRBD1
DNA: TGTGCCAGCAGGGACAGGTTAAATGAAAAACTGTTTTTT
CDR3: CASRDRLNEKLFF

size: NA
V: TRBV6-6
J: TRBJ2-7
D: NA
DNA: TGTGCCAGCAGTCCTGACAGGACCTACGAGCAGTACTTC
CDR3: CASSPDRTYEQYF

size: NA
V: TRBV6-7
J: TRBJ1-1
D: TRBD1
DNA: TGTGCCAGCAGTACAGGGGGCACTGAAGCTTTCTTT
CDR3: CASSTGGTEAFF

size: NA
V: TRBV19
J: TRBJ1-1
D: NA
DNA: TGTGCCAGTAGTTACGCAGGGGTCATGAACACTGAAGCTTTCTTT
CDR3: CASSYAGVMNTEAFF